The clone carrying this T cell receptor (beta chain) was counted a few times. Its antigen remains unidentified. There were TCR beta CDR3 regions amplified from RNA transcripts. With the HTBI primer set, the TCR CDR3 went through a first round of RT-PCR. TCRdb re-called the multiplex PCR reads with MiXCR, one entry per CDR3 protein. The sample includes hundreds of thousands of distinct CDR3 sequences, under 15% of them seen just once. Uncontrolled infection, other autoimmune disease, pregnancy and lactation each barred patients from inclusion. Clinical symptoms, serum thyroxine and TRAb, thyroid ultrasound and orbital computed tomography were used for the diagnoses. These data originate in a study of T cells in Graves' hyperthyroidism and ophthalmopathy. Study-wide results and limits: Ophthalmopathy and stable hyperthyroidism were told apart by a 13 V-J model.

This CDR3 is built from 16 residues. Germline CDR1 is KGHSH and CDR2 is LQKENI. J lost 0 bases, V lost 4 bases, and 6 bases had no gene match. This rearrangement joins TRBV18 to TRBJ1-3, with 7 bases fitting TRBD1. The sequenced sample was blood. This receptor was taken from a woman in her thirties with Graves' hyperthyroidism. The CDR3 loop reads CASSHGQENSGNTIYF. In nucleotides, the CDR3 is TGTGCCAGCTCACACGGACAGGAAAACTCTGGAAACACCATATATTTT. Combining the CDR3 with reference TRBV18 and TRBJ1-3 gives the whole variable domain NAGVMQNPRHLVRRRGQEARLRCSPMKGHSHVYWYRQLPEEGLKFMVYLQKENIIDESGMPKERFSAEFPKEGPSILRIQQVVRGDSAAYFCASSHGQENSGNTIYFGEGSWLTVV.